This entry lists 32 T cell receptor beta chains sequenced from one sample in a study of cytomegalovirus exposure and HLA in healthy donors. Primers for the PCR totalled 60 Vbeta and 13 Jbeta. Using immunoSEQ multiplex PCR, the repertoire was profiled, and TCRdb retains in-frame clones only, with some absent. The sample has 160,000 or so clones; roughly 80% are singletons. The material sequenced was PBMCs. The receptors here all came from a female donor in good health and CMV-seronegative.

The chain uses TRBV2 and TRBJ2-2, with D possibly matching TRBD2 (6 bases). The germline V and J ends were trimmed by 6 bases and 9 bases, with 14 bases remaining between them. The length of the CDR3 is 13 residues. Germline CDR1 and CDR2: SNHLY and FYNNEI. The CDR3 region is CASSAPRGRELFF. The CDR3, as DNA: TGTGCCAGCAGCGCCCCGCGGGGAAGGGAGCTGTTTTTT.

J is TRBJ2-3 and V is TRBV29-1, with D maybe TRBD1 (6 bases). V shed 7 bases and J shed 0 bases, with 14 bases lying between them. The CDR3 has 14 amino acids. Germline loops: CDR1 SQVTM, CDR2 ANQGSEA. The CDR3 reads CSAGTPASTDTQYF. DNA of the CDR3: TGCAGCGCCGGGACACCGGCTAGCACAGATACGCAGTATTTT.

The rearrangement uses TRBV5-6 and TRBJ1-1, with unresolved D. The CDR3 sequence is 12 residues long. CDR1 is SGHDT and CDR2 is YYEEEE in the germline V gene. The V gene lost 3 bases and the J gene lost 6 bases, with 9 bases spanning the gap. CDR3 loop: CASSWVASEAFF. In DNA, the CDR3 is TGTGCCAGCAGCTGGGTAGCTTCTGAAGCTTTCTTT. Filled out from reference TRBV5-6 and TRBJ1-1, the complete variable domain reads DAGVTQSPTHLIKTRGQQVTLRCSPKSGHDTVSWYQQALGQGPQFIFQYYEEEERQRGNFPDRFSGHQFPNYSSELNVNALLLGDSALYLCASSWVASEAFFGQGTRLTVV.

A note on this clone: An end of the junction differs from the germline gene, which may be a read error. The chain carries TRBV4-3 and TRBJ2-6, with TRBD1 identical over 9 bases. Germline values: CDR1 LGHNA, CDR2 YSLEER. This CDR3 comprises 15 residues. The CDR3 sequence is CPRDRALCGANVLTF. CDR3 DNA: TGCCCCAGGGACAGGGCTCTTTGCGGGGCCAACGTCCTGACTTTC.

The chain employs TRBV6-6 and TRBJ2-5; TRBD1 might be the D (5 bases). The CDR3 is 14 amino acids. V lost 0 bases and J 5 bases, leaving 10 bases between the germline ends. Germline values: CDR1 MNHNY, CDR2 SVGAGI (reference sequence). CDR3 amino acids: CASSYSNYRETQYF. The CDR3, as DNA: TGTGCCAGCAGTTACTCGAATTACAGGGAGACCCAGTACTTC.

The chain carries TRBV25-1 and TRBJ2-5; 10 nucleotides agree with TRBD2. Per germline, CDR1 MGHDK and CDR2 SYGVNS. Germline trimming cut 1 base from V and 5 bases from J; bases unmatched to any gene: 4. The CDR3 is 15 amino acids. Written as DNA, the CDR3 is TGTGCCAGCAGTGAATGGCTAGCGGGAGTGGAGACCCAGTACTTC. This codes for CASSEWLAGVETQYF.

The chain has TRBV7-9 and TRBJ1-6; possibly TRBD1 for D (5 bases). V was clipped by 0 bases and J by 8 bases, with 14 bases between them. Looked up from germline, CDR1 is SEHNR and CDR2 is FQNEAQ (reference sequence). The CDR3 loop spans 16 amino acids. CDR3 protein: CASSLAGAPADSPLHF. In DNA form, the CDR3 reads TGTGCCAGCAGCTTAGCAGGGGCCCCCGCGGATTCACCCCTCCACTTT.

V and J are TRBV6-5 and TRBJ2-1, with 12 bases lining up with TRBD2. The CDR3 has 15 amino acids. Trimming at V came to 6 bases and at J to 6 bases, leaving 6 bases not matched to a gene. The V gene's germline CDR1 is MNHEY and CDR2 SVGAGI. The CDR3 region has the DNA TGTGCCAGCAGCCGACTAGCGGGGGACGGCAATGAGCAGTTCTTC. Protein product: CASSRLAGDGNEQFF.

In nucleotides, the CDR3 is TGTGCCAGCAGTGAAGCGCGGCGGTACTATGGCTACACCTTC. This sequence encodes CASSEARRYYGYTF. The gene calls are TRBV6-1 and TRBJ1-2; D gene ambiguous. Trimming removed 0 bases from V and 3 bases from J, with 8 bases in between. The germline CDR1 and CDR2 sequences are MNHNS and SASEGT. The length of the CDR3 is 14 residues.

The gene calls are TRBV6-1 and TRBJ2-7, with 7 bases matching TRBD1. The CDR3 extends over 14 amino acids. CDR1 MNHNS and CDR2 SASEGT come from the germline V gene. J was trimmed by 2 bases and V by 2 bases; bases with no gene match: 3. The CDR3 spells CASSENRGPYEQYF. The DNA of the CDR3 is TGTGCCAGCAGTGAAAACAGGGGCCCCTACGAGCAGTACTTC.

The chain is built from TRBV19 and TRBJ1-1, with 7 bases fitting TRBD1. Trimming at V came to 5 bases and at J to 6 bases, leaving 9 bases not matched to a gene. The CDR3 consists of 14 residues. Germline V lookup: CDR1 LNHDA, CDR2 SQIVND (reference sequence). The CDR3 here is CASSPGRGDAEAFF. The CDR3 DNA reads TGTGCCAGTAGTCCTGGCAGGGGGGATGCTGAAGCTTTCTTT.

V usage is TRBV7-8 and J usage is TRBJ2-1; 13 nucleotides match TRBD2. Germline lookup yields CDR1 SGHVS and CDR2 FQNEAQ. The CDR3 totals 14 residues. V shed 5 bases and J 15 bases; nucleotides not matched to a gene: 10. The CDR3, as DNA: TGTGCCAGCAGCCCCTGGACTAGCGGGAGTAGGCGGTTCTTC. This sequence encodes CASSPWTSGSRRFF.

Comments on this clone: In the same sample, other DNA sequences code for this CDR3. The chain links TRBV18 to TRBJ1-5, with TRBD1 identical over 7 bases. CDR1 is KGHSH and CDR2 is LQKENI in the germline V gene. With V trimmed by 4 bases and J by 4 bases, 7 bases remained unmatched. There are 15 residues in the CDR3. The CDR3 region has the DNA TGTGCCAGCTCACGACTGCAGGGGGAAAATCAGCCCCAGCATTTT. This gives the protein CASSRLQGENQPQHF.

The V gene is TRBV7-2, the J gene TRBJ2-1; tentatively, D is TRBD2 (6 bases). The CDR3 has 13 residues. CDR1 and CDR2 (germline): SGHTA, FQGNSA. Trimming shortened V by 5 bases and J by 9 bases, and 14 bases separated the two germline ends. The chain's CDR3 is CASSGGTFGEQFF. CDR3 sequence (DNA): TGTGCCAGCAGCGGGGGGACTTTCGGTGAGCAGTTCTTC.

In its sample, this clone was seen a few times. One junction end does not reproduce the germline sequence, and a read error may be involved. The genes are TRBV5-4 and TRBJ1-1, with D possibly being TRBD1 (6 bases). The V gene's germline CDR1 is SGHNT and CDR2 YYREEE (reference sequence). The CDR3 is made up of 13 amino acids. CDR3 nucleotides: TGTGCCAGCAGGTTGGACAGTAACACTGAAGCTTTCTTT. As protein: CASRLDSNTEAFF.

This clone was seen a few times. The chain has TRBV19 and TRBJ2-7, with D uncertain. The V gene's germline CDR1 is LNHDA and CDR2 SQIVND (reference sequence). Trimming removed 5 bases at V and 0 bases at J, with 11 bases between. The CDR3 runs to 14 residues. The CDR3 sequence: CASSGNSLSYEQYF. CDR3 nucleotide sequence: TGTGCCAGTAGTGGAAACAGCCTCTCCTACGAGCAGTACTTC.

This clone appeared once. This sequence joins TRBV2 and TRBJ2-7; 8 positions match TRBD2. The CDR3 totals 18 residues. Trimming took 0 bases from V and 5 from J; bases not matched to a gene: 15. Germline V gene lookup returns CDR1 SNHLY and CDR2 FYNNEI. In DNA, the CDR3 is TGTGCCAGCAGTGAAGCGCTTATTAGCGGGACCCCCTGGAACGAGCAGTACTTC. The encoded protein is CASSEALISGTPWNEQYF. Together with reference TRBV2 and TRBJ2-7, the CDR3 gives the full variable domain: EPEVTQTPSHQVTQMGQEVILRCVPISNHLYFYWYRQILGQKVEFLVSFYNNEISEKSEIFDDQFSVERPDGSNFTLKIRSTKLEDSAMYFCASSEALISGTPWNEQYFGPGTRLTVT.

The CDR3 nucleotides read TGCGCCAGCAGCCTCGGGGGGATCATGAACACTGAAGCTTTCTTT. Translating it yields CASSLGGIMNTEAFF. This sequence joins TRBV4-3 and TRBJ1-1; maybe TRBD1 (5 bases). Germline lookup yields CDR1 LGHNA and CDR2 YSLEER. The CDR3 spans 15 residues. V lost 4 bases and J 0 bases, leaving 12 bases between the germline ends.

For the CDR3, the DNA is TGTGCCAGCAGCCGCGGACAGAACACTGAAGCTTTCTTT. This encodes CASSRGQNTEAFF. This chain links TRBV7-3 with TRBJ1-1, with D maybe TRBD1 (5 bases). Germline V CDR1 and CDR2: SGHTA, FQGTGA. V lost 5 bases and J lost 1, with 8 bases in between. The CDR3 runs to 13 residues.

Here the CDR3 DNA reads TGTGCCAGCAGGGGGCTCGGCGAGCAGTACTTC. Its translation: CASRGLGEQYF. The chain combines TRBV28 with TRBJ2-7, with D perhaps TRBD1 (5 bases). Per germline, CDR1 MDHEN and CDR2 SYDVKM. V dropped 6 bases and J dropped 6 bases, with 9 bases sitting between them. The CDR3 has 11 amino acids.

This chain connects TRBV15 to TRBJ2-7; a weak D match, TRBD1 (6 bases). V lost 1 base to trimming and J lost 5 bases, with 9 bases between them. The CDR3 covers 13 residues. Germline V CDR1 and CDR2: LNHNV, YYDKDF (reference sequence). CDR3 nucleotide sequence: TGTGCCACCAGCAGAGTTGGGGGCCACGAGCAGTACTTC. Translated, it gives CATSRVGGHEQYF. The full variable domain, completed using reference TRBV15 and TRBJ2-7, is DAMVIQNPRYQVTQFGKPVTLSCSQTLNHNVMYWYQQKSSQAPKLLFHYYDKDFNNEADTPDNFQSRRPNTSFCFLDIRSPGLGDTAMYLCATSRVGGHEQYFGPGTRLTVT.

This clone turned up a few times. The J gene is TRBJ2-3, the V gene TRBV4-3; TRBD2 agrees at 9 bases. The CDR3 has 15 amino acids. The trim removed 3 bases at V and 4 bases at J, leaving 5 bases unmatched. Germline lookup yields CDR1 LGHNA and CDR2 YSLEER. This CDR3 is CASSQARGGADTQYF. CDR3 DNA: TGCGCCAGCAGCCAGGCCCGCGGGGGGGCAGATACGCAGTATTTT.

This CDR3 is CASSQHRGTNEKLFF. The CDR3 DNA follows: TGCGCCAGCAGCCAGCACAGGGGCACTAATGAAAAACTGTTTTTT. The J gene is TRBJ1-4, the V gene TRBV4-3; TRBD1 agrees at 7 bases. Germline CDR1 reads LGHNA; CDR2 reads YSLEER. The CDR3 runs to 15 residues. Trimming removed 3 bases from V and 2 bases from J; junction bases left unmatched: 3.

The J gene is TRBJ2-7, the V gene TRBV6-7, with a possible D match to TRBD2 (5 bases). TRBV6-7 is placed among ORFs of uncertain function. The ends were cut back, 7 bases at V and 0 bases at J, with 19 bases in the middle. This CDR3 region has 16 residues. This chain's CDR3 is CASIASIKRSSYEQYF. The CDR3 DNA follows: TGTGCCAGCATAGCGAGCATCAAGAGGTCCTCCTACGAGCAGTACTTC.

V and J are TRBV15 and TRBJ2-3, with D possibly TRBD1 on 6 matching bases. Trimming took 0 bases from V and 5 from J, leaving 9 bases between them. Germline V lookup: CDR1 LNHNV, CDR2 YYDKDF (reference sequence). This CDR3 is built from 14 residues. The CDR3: CATSRERRGDTQYF. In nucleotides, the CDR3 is TGTGCCACCAGCAGAGAGCGCAGGGGAGATACGCAGTATTTT.

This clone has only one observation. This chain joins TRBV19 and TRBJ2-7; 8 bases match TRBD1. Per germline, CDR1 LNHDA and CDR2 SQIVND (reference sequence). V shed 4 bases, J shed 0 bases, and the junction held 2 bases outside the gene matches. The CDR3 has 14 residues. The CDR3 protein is CASSTTGVSYEQYF. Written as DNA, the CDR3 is TGTGCCAGTAGTACGACAGGGGTCTCCTACGAGCAGTACTTC.

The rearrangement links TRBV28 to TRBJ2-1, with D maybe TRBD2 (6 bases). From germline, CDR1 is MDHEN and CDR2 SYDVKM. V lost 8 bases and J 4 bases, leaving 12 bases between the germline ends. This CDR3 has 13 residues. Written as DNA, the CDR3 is TGTGCCAGCTGCGGCGGGACGTACAATGAGCAGTTCTTC. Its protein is CASCGGTYNEQFF.

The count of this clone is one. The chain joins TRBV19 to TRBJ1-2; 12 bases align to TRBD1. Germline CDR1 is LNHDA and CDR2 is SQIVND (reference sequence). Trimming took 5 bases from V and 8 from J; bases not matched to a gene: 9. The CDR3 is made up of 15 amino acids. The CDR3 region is CASSSLGQGAEGYTF. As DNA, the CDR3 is TGTGCCAGTAGTTCTCTGGGACAGGGGGCGGAAGGCTACACCTTC.

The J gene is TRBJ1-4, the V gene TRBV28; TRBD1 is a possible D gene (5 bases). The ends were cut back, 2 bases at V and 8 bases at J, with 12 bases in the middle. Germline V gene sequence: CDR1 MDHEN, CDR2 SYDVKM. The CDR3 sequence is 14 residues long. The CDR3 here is CASSLGGFGEKLFF. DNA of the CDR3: TGTGCCAGCAGTTTAGGGGGGTTCGGCGAAAAACTGTTTTTT.

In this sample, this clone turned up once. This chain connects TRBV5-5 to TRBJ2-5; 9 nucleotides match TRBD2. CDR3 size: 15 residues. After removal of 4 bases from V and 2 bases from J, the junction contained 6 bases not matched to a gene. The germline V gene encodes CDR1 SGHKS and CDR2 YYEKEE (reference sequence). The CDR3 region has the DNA TGTGCCAGCAGCCCAGGGACTAGCAGACAAGAGACCCAGTACTTC. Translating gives CASSPGTSRQETQYF. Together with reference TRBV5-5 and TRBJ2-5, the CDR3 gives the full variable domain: DAGVTQSPTHLIKTRGQQVTLRCSPISGHKSVSWYQQVLGQGPQFIFQYYEKEERGRGNFPDRFSARQFPNYSSELNVNALLLGDSALYLCASSPGTSRQETQYFGPGTRLLVL.

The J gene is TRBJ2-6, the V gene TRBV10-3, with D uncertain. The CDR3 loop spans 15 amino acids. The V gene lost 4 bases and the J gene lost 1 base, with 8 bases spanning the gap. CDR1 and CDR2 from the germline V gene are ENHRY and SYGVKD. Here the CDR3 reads CAISAATSGANVLTF. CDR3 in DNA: TGTGCCATCAGTGCCGCCACTTCTGGGGCCAACGTCCTGACTTTC.

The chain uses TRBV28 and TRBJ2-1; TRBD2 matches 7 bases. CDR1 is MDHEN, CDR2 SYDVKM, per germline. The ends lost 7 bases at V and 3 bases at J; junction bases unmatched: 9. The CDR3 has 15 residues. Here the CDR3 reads CASIRAGEGYNEQFF. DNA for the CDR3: TGTGCCAGCATCCGCGCGGGGGAGGGCTACAATGAGCAGTTCTTC.